This T cell receptor beta chain originates from a study of T cell responses to AZD1222 COVID-19 vaccine. Study-level findings and limits: Of spike-specific TCRs, nearly half reportedly target regions left unmutated in variants. Repertoire sampling was restricted to post-peak T cell response timepoints. The sample set comprised mostly white British donors with more females, and clonal diversity was possibly underestimated.

V lost 4 bases to trimming and J lost 7 bases, with 10 bases between them. The CDR3 is 11 residues long. Per germline, CDR1 SQVTM and CDR2 ANQGSEA. TCRdb's copy holds only in-frame clones and misses some; the assay was immunoSEQ multiplex PCR. The table lists 130,000 or so clones, approximately 91% of them singletons, with approximately 2.1% in the top ten. Remarks on this clone: Its target is not known.

The chain combines TRBV29-1 with TRBJ1-1; D gene uncertain. The receptor was derived from an adult who received the AZD1222 COVID-19 vaccine. The input for sequencing was peripheral blood, taken 28 days after the second AZD1222 dose. The CDR3 protein is CSVGHGFEAFF. The DNA of the CDR3 is TGCAGCGTTGGTCACGGGTTTGAAGCTTTCTTT.